A single sample is the source of the 18 T cell receptor beta chains below, sequenced in a study of blood T cell repertoires in COVID-19. Clones were sequenced by immunoSEQ multiplex PCR, and TCRdb holds only the in-frame ones, with some missing. Of around 200,000 clones in the sample, 83% were seen once. Sequencing was carried out using peripheral blood. The receptors derive from a man aged 35 to 55 with active or convalescent COVID-19.

Turning to this clone: This specimen includes other DNA sequences encoding the same CDR3. This chain joins TRBV30 and TRBJ1-5; D gene uncertain. The CDR3 totals 15 residues. The V gene lost 0 bases and the J gene lost 2 bases, with 11 bases spanning the gap. The V gene's germline CDR1 is GTSNPN and CDR2 SVGIG (reference sequence). Written as DNA, the CDR3 is TGTGCCTGGAGTGTGAGAGGTCGTGGCAATCAGCCCCAGCATTTT. Encoded protein: CAWSVRGRGNQPQHF.

V gene TRBV3-1 (or the pseudogene TRBV3-2) combines with J gene TRBJ1-1, with D uncertain. Trimming took off 3 bases at V and 0 bases at J, with 8 bases between the two ends. The germline V gene encodes CDR1 LGHDT and CDR2 YNNKEL (reference sequence). This CDR3 spans 14 amino acids. CDR3 bases: TGTGCCAGCAGCCAGTACATGATGAACACTGAAGCTTTCTTT. It translates to CASSQYMMNTEAFF.

J is TRBJ2-7 and V is TRBV2; 7 bases line up with TRBD2. The CDR3 is 11 residues long. Germline lookup yields CDR1 SNHLY and CDR2 FYNNEI. V lost 11 bases, J lost 6 bases, and 7 bases stayed unmatched. In DNA form, the CDR3 reads TGTGCCTCCGGACTAGTGGGCGAGCAGTACTTC. Amino acid sequence: CASGLVGEQYF.

This clone was counted only a few times. The chain is built from TRBV7-6 and TRBJ1-5, with D possibly TRBD1 on 5 matching bases. Trimming removed 2 bases at V and 2 bases at J, with 7 bases between. Germline V gene sequence: CDR1 SGHVS, CDR2 FNYEAQ. The CDR3 extends over 14 amino acids. The CDR3 spells CASSLLQGNQPQHF. The CDR3 region has the DNA TGTGCCAGCAGCTTACTACAGGGCAATCAGCCCCAGCATTTT. The variable domain in full, with the rest retrieved from reference TRBV7-6 and TRBJ1-5, is GAGVSQSPRYKVTKRGQDVALRCDPISGHVSLYWYRQALGQGPEFLTYFNYEAQQDKSGLPNDRFSAERPEGSISTLTIQRTEQRDSAMYRCASSLLQGNQPQHFGDGTRLSIL.

The chain joins TRBV5-1 to TRBJ1-3; D is perhaps TRBD1 (6 bases). Germline V gene data show CDR1 as SGHRS and CDR2 as YFSETQ. Trimming left V 1 base short and J 3 bases short, with 11 bases between. The CDR3 length is 15 residues. CDR3 DNA: TGCGCCAGCAGCTTGAGCGGGACATATGGAAACACCATATATTTT. Residues: CASSLSGTYGNTIYF.

The rearrangement uses TRBV5-1 and TRBJ2-7, with TRBD1 matching over 9 bases. The CDR3 is 17 amino acids. V shed 3 bases and J 7 bases; nucleotides not matched to a gene: 17. Germline CDR1 and CDR2: SGHRS and YFSETQ. The DNA of the CDR3 is TGCGCCAGCAGCTCCTTGCCGGGACAGGGTTCCATCTGGGAGCAGTACTTC. Translation gives CASSSLPGQGSIWEQYF.

The chain has TRBV27 and TRBJ1-2; 7 nucleotides match TRBD1. J gave up 6 bases and V 8 bases, and 18 bases lay outside the gene matches. The V gene's germline CDR1 is MNHEY and CDR2 SMNVEV (reference sequence). The CDR3 is 16 residues long. CDR3 in DNA: TGTGCCAGCCGATGGGACCGGGACAGTGAGGTCGATGGCTACACCTTC. This sequence encodes CASRWDRDSEVDGYTF.

The CDR3 nucleotides read TGTGCCAGTAGTATTTGGTCCGGCGCGGGAGTTGATACGCAGTATTTT. As protein: CASSIWSGAGVDTQYF. The V and J genes are TRBV19 and TRBJ2-3, with 7 bases aligning to TRBD2. Per germline, CDR1 LNHDA and CDR2 SQIVND (reference sequence). This CDR3 has 16 amino acids. Trimming at V came to 3 bases and at J to 6 bases, leaving 12 bases not matched to a gene.

The V gene is TRBV9, the J gene TRBJ2-3; 10 bases agree with TRBD2. This CDR3 spans 16 amino acids. In germline, CDR1 is SGDLS, CDR2 YYNGEE. Trimming removed 1 base from V and 2 bases from J; junction bases left unmatched: 4. CDR3 nucleotide sequence: TGTGCCAGCAGCGTACCCCTAGCGGGAGACACAGATACGCAGTATTTT. It specifies CASSVPLAGDTDTQYF.

The CDR3 loop reads CASSLGGLNTGELFF. The CDR3 DNA follows: TGCGCCAGCAGCTTGGGGGGACTGAACACCGGGGAGCTGTTTTTT. The gene calls are TRBV5-1 and TRBJ2-2; D is perhaps TRBD2 (6 bases). V was trimmed by 0 bases and J by 1 base, leaving 7 bases between them. The CDR3 spans 15 residues. The germline CDR1 and CDR2 sequences are SGHRS and YFSETQ.

This chain uses TRBV3-1 (or the pseudogene TRBV3-2) with TRBJ2-7, with D perhaps TRBD2 (5 bases). Between the trimmed V and J ends, which lost 1 base and 7 bases, there was a span of 14 bases. Germline CDR1 reads LGHDT; CDR2 reads YNNKEL (reference sequence). This CDR3 has 14 amino acids. Written as DNA, the CDR3 is TGTGCCAGCAGCCAAGGGACTCTCTACGGGGAGCAGTACTTC. Translating it yields CASSQGTLYGEQYF.

This clone was seen only a few times. The chain joins TRBV5-1 to TRBJ1-4, with D perhaps matching TRBD1 (6 bases). Germline V gene sequence: CDR1 SGHRS, CDR2 YFSETQ. V gave up 3 bases and J gave up 1 base, with 10 bases separating them. The CDR3 length is 15 residues. CDR3 residues: CASSSQGVTNEKLFF. CDR3 sequence (DNA): TGCGCCAGCAGCTCACAGGGAGTAACTAATGAAAAACTGTTTTTT.

The rearrangement joins TRBV29-1 to TRBJ2-7, with 8 nucleotides matching TRBD2. The V segment lost 6 bases and the J segment 0 bases; nucleotides outside the gene matches: 7. The CDR3 is 14 residues long. Looked up from germline, CDR1 is SQVTM and CDR2 is ANQGSEA. The CDR3 spells CSVAIAGHSYEQYF. The CDR3 DNA follows: TGCAGCGTGGCTATAGCGGGACACTCCTACGAGCAGTACTTC.

The gene calls are TRBV11-2 and TRBJ1-1, with D perhaps TRBD1 (6 bases). The CDR3 has 14 residues. Germline CDR1 SGHAT, CDR2 FQNNGV. Deletions cut 3 bases from V and 1 base from J, with 9 bases between. CDR3 sequence reads: CASSFDRKNTEAFF. The CDR3 nucleotides are TGTGCCAGCAGCTTCGACAGGAAGAACACTGAAGCTTTCTTT.

Remarks on this clone: Different DNA sequences within this sample yield the same CDR3. This chain links TRBV6-5 with TRBJ1-4, with a tentative D call TRBD1 (6 bases). Deletions cut 6 bases from V and 4 bases from J, with 12 bases between. Germline V gene lookup returns CDR1 MNHEY and CDR2 SVGAGI. The CDR3 is made up of 14 amino acids. The CDR3 loop is CASSPRGVNEKLFF. The CDR3 coding sequence is TGTGCCAGCAGCCCCAGGGGAGTTAATGAAAAACTGTTTTTT.

V and J are TRBV4-3 and TRBJ1-2; D is perhaps TRBD1 (5 bases). This CDR3 is built from 15 residues. Trimming took 0 bases from V and 5 from J, leaving 13 bases between them. The germline V gene encodes CDR1 LGHNA and CDR2 YSLEER. CDR3 sequence: CASSQDRQTLYGYTF. The CDR3 DNA sequence: TGCGCCAGCAGCCAAGATCGACAGACCCTTTATGGCTACACCTTC.

This rearrangement joins TRBV6-5 to TRBJ1-2, with TRBD1 matching 7 bases. The germline gives CDR1 MNHEY, CDR2 SVGAGI. CDR3 length equals 14 residues. The V gene end was trimmed by 2 bases and the J gene end by 4 bases; junction bases not matched to a gene: 4. The CDR3 region is CASSYGGTAYGYTF. The CDR3 nucleotides read TGTGCCAGCAGTTACGGGGGGACAGCCTATGGCTACACCTTC.

The V and J genes are TRBV20-1 and TRBJ1-6, with D possibly being TRBD1 (6 bases). The CDR3 totals 13 residues. CDR1 and CDR2 from the germline V gene are DFQATT and SNEGSKA (reference sequence). Trimming stripped 3 bases from V and 8 bases from J, with 11 bases between. The CDR3 region has the DNA TGCAGTGCTAGTACAGGGACGGATTCACCCCTCCACTTT. Encoded protein: CSASTGTDSPLHF.